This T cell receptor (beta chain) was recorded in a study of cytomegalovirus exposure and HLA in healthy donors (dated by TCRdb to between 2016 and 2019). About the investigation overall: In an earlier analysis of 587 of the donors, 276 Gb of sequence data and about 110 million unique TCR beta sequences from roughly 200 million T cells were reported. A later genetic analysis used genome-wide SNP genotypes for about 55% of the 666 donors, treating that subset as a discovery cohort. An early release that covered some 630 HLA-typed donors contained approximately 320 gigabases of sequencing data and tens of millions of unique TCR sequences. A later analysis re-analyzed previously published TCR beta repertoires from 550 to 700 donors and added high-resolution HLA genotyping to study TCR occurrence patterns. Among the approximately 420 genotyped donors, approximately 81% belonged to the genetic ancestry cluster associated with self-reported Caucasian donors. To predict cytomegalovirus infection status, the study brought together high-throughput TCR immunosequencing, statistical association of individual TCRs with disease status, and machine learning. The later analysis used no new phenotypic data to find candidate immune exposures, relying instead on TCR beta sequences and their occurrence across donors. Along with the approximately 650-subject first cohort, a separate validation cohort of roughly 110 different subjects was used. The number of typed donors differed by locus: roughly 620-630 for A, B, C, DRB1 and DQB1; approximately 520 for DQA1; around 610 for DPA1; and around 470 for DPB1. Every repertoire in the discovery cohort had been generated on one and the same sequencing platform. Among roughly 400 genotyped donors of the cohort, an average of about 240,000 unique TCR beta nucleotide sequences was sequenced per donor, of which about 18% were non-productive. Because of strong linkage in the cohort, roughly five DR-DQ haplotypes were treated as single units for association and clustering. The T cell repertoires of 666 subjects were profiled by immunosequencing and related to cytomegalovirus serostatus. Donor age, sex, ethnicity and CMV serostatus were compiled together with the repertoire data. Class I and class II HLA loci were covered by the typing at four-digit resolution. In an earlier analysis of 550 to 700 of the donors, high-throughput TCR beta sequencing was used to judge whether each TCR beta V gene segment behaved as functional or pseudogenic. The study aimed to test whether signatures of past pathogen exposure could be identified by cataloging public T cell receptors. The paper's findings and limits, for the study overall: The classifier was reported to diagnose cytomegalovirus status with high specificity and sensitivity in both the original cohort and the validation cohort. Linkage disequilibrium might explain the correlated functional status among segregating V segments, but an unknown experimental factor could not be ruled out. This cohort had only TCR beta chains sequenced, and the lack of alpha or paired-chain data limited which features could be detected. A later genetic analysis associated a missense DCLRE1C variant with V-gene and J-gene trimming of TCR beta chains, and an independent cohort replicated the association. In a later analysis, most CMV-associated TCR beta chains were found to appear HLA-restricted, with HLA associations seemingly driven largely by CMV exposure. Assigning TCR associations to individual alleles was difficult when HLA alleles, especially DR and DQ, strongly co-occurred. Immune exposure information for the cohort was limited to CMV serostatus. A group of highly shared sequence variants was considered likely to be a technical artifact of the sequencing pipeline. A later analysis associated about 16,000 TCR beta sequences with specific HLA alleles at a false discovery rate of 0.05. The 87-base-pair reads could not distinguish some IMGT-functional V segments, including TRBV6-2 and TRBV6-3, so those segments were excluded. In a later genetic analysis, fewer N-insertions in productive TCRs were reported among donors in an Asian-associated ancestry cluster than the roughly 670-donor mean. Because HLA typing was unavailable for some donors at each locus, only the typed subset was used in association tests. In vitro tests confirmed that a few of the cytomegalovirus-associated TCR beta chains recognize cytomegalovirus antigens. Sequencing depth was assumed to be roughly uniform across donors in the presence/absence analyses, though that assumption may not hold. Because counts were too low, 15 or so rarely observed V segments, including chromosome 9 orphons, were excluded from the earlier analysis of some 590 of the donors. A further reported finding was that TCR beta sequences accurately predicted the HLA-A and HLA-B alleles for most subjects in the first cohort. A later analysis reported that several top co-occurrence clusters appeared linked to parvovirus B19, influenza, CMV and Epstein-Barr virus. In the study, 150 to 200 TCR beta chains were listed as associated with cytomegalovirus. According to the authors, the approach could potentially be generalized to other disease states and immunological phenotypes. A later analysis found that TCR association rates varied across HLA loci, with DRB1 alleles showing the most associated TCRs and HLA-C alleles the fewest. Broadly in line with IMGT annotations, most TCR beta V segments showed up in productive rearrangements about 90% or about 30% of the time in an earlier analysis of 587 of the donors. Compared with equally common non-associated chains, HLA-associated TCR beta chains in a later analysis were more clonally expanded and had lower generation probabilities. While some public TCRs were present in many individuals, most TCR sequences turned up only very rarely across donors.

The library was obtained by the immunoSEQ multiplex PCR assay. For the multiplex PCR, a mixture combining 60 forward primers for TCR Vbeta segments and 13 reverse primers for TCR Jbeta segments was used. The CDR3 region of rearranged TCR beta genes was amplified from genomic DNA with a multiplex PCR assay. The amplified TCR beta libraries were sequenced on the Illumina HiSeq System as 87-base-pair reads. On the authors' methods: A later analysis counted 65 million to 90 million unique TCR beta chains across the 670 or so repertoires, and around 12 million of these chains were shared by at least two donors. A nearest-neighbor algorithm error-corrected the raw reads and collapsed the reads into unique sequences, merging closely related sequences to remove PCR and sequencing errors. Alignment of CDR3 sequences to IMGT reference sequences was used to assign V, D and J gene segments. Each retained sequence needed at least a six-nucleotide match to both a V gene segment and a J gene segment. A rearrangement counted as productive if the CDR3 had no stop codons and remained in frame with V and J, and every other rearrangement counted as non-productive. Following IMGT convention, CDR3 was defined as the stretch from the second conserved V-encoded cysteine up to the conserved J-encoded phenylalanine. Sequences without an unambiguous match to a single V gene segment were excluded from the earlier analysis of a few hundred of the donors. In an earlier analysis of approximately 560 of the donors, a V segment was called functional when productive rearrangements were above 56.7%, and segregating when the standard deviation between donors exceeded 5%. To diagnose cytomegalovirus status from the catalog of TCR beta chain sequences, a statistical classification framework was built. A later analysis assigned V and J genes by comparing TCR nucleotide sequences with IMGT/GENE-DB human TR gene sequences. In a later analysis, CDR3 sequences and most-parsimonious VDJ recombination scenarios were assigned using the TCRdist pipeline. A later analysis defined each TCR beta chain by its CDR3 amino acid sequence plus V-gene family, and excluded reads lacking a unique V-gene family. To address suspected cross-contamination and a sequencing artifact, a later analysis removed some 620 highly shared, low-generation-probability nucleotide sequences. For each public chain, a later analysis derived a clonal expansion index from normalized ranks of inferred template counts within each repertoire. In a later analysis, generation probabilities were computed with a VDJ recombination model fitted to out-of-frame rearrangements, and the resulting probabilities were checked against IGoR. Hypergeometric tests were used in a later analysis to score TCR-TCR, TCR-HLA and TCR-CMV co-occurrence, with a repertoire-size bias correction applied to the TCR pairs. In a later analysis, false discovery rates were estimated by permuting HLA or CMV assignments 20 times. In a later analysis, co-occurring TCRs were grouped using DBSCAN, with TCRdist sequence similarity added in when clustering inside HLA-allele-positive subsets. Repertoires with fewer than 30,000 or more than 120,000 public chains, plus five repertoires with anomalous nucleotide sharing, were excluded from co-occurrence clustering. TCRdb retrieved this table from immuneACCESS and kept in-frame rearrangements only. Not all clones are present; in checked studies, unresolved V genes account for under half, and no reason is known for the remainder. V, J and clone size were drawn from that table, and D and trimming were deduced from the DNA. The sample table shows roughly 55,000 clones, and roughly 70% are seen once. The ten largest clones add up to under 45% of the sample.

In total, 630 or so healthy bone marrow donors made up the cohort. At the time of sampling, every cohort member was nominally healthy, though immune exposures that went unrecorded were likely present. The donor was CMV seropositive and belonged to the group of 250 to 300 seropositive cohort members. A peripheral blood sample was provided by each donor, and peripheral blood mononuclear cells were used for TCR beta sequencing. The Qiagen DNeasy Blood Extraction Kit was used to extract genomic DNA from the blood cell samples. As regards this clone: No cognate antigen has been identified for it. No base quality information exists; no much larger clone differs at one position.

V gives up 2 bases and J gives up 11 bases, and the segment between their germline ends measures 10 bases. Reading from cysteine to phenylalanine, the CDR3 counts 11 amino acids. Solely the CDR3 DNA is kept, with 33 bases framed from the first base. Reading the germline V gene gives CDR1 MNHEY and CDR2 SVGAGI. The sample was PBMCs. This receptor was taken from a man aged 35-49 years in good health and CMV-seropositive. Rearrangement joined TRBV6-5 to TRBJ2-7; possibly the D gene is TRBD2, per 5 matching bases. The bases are TGTGCCAGCAGTTACCCTGGAGGAGAGTACTTC. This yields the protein CASSYPGGEYF.